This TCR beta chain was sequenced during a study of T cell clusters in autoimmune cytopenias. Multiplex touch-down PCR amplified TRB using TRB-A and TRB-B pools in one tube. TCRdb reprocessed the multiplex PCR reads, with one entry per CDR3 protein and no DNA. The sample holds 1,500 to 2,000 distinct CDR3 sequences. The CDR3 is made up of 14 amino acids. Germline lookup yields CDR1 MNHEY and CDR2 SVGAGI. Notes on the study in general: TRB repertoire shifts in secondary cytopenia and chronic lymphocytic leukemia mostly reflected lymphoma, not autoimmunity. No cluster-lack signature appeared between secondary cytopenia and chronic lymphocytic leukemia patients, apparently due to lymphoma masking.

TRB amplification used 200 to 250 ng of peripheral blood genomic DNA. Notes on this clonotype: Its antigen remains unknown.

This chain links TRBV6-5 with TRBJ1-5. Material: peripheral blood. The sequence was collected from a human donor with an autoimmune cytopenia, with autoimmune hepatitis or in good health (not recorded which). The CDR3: CASSSDGRDQPQHF.